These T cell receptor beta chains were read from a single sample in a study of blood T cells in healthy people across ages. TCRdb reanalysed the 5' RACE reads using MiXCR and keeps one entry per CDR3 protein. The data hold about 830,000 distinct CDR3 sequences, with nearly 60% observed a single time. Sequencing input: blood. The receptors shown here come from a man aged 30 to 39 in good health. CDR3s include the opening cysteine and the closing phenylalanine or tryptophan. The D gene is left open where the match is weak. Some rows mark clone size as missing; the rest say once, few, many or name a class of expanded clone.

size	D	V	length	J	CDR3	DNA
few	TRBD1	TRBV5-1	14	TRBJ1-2	CASRSGQNLYGYTF	TGCGCCAGCAGATCGGGACAGAACTTATATGGCTACACCTTC
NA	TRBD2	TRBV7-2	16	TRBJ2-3	CASSLSAGGPSDTQYF	TGTGCCAGCAGCTTATCGGCGGGAGGGCCCTCAGATACGCAGTATTTT
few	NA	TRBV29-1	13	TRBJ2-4	CSVREGAKNIQYF	TGCAGCGTTCGAGAGGGTGCCAAAAACATTCAGTACTTC
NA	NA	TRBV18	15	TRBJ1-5	CASSQDSPSNQPQHF	TGTGCCAGCTCACAAGACAGTCCTAGCAATCAGCCCCAGCATTTT
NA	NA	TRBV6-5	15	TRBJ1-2	CASGPTAGGVRGYTF	TGTGCCAGCGGACCCACAGCGGGAGGGGTGCGCGGCTACACCTTC
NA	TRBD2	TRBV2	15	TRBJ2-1	CAMGAGVTSYNEQFF	TGTGCCATGGGAGCGGGAGTGACCTCCTACAATGAGCAGTTCTTC
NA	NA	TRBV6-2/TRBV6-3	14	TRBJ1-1	CASQTRGGNTEAFF	TGTGCCAGCCAGACCCGAGGAGGGAACACTGAAGCTTTCTTT
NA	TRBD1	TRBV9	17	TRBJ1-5	CASRETGTGVGNQPQHF	TGTGCCAGCAGGGAAACCGGGACAGGGGTGGGCAATCAGCCCCAGCATTTT
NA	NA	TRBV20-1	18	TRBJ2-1	CSARDHQERRHSYNEQFF	TGCAGTGCTAGAGATCACCAGGAGCGACGTCACTCCTACAATGAGCAGTTCTTC
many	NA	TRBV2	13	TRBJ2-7	CASSPGTPYEQYF	TGTGCCAGCAGCCCCGGGACTCCCTACGAGCAGTACTTC
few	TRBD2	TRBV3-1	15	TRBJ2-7	CASSTLALSSYEQYF	TGTGCCAGCAGCACACTAGCGCTTAGCTCCTACGAGCAGTACTTC
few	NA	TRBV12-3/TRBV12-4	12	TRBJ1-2	CASSYTFYGYTF	TGTGCCAGCAGTTATACCTTCTATGGCTACACCTTC
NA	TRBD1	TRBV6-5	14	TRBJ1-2	CASSRQGRDYGYTF	TGTGCCAGCAGTCGACAGGGAAGGGACTATGGCTACACCTTC
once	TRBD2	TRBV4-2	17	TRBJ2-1	CASSQAHGGGSYNEQFF	TGTGCCAGCAGCCAAGCTCACGGCGGGGGGTCTTACAATGAGCAGTTCTTC
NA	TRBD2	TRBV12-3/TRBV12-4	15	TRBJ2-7	CASSLAGGPNYEQYF	TGTGCCAGCAGTTTAGCGGGAGGGCCTAACTACGAGCAGTACTTC
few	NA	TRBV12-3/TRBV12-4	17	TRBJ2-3	CASSLLVGGGRTDTQYF	TGTGCCAGCAGTTTATTGGTAGGAGGGGGCCGCACAGATACGCAGTATTTT
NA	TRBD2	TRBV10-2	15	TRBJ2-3	CASSPFLADAGTQYF	TGCGCCAGCAGCCCCTTTCTAGCGGACGCAGGTACGCAGTATTTT
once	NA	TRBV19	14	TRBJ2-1	CASSVLPGLNEQFF	TGTGCCAGTAGTGTCCTACCGGGCCTCAATGAGCAGTTCTTC
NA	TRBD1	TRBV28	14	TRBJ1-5	CASRLDRDLQPQHF	TGTGCCAGCAGGTTGGACAGGGACTTGCAGCCCCAGCATTTT
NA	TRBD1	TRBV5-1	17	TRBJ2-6	CASSWTGASSGANVLTF	TGCGCCAGCAGCTGGACAGGGGCGAGCTCTGGGGCCAACGTCCTGACTTTC
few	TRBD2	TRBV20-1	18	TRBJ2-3	CSARAGGRRGLRTDTQYF	TGCAGTGCTAGAGCTGGCGGGAGGAGGGGACTTCGCACAGATACGCAGTATTTT
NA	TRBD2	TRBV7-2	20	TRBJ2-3	CASSLVFGASGELNTDTQYF	TGTGCCAGCAGCTTAGTATTTGGGGCTAGCGGGGAACTAAACACAGATACGCAGTATTTT
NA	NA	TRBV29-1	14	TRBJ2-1	CSVDGPGMRNEQFF	TGCAGCGTTGATGGCCCGGGGATGCGCAATGAGCAGTTCTTC
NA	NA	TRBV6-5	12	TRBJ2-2	CASSYRVGELFF	TGTGCCAGCAGTTACAGGGTCGGGGAGCTGTTTTTT
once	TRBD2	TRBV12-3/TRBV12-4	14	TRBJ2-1	CASSFVAGGAEQFF	TGTGCCAGCAGTTTTGTAGCGGGGGGCGCTGAGCAGTTCTTC
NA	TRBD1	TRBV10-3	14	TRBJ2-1	CAITDGDRSAEQFF	TGTGCCATCACTGACGGGGACAGATCGGCTGAGCAGTTCTTC
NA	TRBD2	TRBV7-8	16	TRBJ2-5	CASSSAGTSLPETQYF	TGTGCCAGCAGCAGCGCCGGGACTAGCCTCCCGGAGACCCAGTACTTC
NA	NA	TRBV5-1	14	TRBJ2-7	CASSLPGFIYEQYF	TGCGCCAGCAGCTTACCCGGGTTCATCTACGAGCAGTACTTC
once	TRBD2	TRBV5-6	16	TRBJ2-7	CASSSVPQRGVYEQYF	TGTGCCAGCAGCTCTGTCCCTCAGCGGGGGGTCTACGAGCAGTACTTC
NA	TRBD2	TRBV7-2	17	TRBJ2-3	CASSPRGLAGGVDTQYF	TGTGCCAGCAGCCCAAGAGGGCTAGCGGGTGGGGTGGATACGCAGTATTTT
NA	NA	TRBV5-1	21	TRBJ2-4	CASSLSVAGPRLDLGKNIQYF	TGCGCCAGCAGCTTATCAGTCGCGGGACCCCGGTTGGACCTAGGCAAAAACATTCAGTACTTC
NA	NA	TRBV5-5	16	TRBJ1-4	CASSLAAAAGQEKLFF	TGTGCCAGCAGCTTGGCGGCTGCGGCAGGGCAGGAAAAACTGTTTTTT
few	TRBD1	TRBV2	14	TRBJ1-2	CASSPDRGGYGYTF	TGTGCCAGCAGTCCAGACAGGGGCGGCTATGGCTACACCTTC
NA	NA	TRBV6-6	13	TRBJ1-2	CASSPIIGQGYTF	TGTGCCAGCAGTCCTATTATAGGACAGGGCTACACCTTC
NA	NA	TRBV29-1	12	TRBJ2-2	CSVWKNTGELFF	TGCAGCGTTTGGAAGAACACCGGGGAGCTGTTTTTT
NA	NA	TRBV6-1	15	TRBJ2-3	CASSRSWSSTDTQYF	TGTGCCAGCAGCCGGTCATGGTCTAGCACAGATACGCAGTATTTT